This TCR beta chain was identified in a study of Ad26.COV2.S vaccination and SARS-CoV-2 variants. CDR3 size: 16 residues. The ends lost 4 bases at V and 1 base at J; junction bases unmatched: 5. Germline lookup yields CDR1 SGHTA and CDR2 FQGNSA. Sample treatment: over 15 received Ad26.COV2.S at low or high dose, single or two shots; about 5 received placebo; per-sample allocation not given. On day 63 after the first injection, vaccine and placebo recipients gave samples. This clone was detected once. Sequencing was performed with immunoSEQ multiplex PCR; in TCRdb, only in-frame clones are kept and a portion is missing. The table includes about 680,000 clones, 89% detected once.

The source was peripheral blood, collected in a trial of Ad26.COV2.S vaccine versus placebo. The source is a person between 18 and 60 years old who received the Ad26.COV2.S COVID-19 vaccine or a placebo. The chain joins TRBV7-2 to TRBJ2-1, with 9 bases fitting TRBD2. The chain's CDR3 is CASSSTSGGSYNEQFF. CDR3 DNA sequence: TGTGCCAGCAGCTCGACAAGCGGGGGGTCCTACAATGAGCAGTTCTTC.